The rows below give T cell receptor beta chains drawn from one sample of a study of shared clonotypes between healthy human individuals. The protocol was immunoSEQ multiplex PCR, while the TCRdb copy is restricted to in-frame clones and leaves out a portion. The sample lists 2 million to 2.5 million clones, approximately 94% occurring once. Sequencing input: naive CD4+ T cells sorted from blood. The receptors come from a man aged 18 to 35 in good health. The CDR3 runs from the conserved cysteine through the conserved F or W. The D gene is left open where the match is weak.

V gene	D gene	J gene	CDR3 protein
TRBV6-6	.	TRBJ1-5	CASSSRYNQPQHF
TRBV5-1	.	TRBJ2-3	CASSFTGSGGTDTQYF
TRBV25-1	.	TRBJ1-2	CASSEPVGYGYTF
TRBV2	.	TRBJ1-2	CASSVGDGYGYTF
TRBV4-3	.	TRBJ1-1	CASSQDSKNTEAFF
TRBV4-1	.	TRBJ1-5	CASSQDPYSNQPQHF
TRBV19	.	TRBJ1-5	CASSGINSNQPQHF
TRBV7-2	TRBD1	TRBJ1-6	CASSFGTVNSPLHF
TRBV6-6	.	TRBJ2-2	CASSRLPGRGELFF
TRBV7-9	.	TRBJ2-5	CASSLVAGAVGETQYF
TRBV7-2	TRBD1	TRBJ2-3	CASSKQGAAQYF
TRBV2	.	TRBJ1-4	CASSGEGRSNEKLFF
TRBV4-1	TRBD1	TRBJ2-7	CASSQPTGKSYEQYF
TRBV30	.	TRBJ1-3	CAWSLLGSISGNTIYF
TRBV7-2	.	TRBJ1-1	CASSLSSGSSTEAFF
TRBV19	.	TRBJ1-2	CASSIDGNYGYTF
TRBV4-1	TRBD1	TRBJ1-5	CASSFSGGEVFGQPQHF
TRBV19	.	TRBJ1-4	CASSETAREKLFF
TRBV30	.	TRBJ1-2	CAWSGGIYGYTF
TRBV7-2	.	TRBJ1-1	CASSFDGAMNTEAFF
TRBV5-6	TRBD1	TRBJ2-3	CASSPWDRGLADTQYF
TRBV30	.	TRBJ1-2	CAWRGQYTGYTF
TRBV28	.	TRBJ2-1	CASSLRTPSYNEQFF
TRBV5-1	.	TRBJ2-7	CASSLVGTYEQYF
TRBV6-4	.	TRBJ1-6	CASSERALGNSPLHF
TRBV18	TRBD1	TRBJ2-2	CASSPSIRTGGSNTGELFF
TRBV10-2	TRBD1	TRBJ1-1	CASRDRKNTEAFF
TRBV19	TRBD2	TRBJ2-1	CASSRGLAGYNEQFF
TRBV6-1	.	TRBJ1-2	CASMEGVVSNYGYTF
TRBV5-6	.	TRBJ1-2	CASSLDGGQLYGYTF
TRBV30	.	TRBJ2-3	CAWGPTTDTQYF
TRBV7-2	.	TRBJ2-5	CASSSSATQYF
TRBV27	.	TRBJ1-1	CASSLSQGRTEAFF
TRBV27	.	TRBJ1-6	CASSLEHFNSPLHF